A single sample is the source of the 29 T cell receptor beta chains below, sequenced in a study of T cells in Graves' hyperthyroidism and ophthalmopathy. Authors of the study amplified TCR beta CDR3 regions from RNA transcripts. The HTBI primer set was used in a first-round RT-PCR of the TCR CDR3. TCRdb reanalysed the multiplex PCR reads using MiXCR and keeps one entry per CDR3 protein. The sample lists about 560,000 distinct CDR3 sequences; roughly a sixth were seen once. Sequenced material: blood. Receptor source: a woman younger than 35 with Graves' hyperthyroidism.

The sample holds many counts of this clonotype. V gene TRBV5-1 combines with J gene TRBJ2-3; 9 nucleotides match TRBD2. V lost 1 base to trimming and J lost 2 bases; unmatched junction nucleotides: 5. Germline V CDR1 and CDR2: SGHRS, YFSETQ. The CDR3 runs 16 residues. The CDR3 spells CASSLSASGNTDTQYF. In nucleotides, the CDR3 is TGCGCCAGCAGCTTGTCGGCTAGCGGGAACACAGATACGCAGTATTTT.

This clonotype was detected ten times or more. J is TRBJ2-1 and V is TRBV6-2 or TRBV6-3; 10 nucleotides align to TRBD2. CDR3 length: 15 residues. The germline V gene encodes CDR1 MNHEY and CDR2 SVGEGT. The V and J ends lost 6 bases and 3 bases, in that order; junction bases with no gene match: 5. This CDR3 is CASSLLAGFYNEQFF. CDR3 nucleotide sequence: TGTGCCAGCAGCCTACTAGCGGGGTTCTACAATGAGCAGTTCTTC.

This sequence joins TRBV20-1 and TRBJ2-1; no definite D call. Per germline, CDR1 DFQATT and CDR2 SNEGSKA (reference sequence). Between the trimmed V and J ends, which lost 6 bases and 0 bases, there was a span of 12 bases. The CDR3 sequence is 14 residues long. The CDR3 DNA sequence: TGCAGTGCCGCCCCTCCGAGCTCCTACAATGAGCAGTTCTTC. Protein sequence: CSAAPPSSYNEQFF.

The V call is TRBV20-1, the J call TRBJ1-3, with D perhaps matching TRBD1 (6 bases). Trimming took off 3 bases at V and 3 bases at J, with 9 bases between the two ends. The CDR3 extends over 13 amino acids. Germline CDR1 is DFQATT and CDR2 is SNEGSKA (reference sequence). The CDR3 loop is CSARKGGGNTIYF. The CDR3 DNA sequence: TGCAGTGCTAGGAAAGGGGGTGGAAACACCATATATTTT.

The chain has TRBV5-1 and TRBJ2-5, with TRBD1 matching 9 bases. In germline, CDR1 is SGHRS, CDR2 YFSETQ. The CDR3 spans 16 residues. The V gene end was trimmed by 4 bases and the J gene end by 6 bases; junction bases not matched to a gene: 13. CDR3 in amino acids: CASSEPRQGVTQTQYF. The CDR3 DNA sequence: TGCGCCAGCAGCGAGCCCCGACAGGGGGTAACGCAGACCCAGTACTTC.

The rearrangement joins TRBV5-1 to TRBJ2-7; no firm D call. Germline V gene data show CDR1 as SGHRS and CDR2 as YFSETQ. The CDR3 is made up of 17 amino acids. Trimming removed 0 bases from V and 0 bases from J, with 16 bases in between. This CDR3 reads CASSLALGGKSSYEQYF. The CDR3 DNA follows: TGCGCCAGCAGCTTGGCTTTGGGCGGAAAGAGCTCCTACGAGCAGTACTTC.

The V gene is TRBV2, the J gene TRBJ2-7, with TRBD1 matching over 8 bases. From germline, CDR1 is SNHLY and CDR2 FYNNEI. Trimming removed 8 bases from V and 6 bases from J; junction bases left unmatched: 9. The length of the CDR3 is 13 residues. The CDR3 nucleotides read TGTGCCAGCTTCAAGGACAGGGTTCGCGAGCAGTACTTC. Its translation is CASFKDRVREQYF.

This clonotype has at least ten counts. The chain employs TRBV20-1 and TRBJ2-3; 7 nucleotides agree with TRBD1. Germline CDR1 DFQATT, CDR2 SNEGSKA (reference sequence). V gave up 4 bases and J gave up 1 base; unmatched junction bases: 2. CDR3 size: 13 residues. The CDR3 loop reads CSATGTGTDTQYF. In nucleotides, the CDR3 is TGCAGTGCTACAGGGACAGGCACAGATACGCAGTATTTT.

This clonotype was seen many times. As DNA, the CDR3 is TGTGCCAGCCTGGACGGTGGGGGAGAGACCCAGTACTTC. Translating gives CASLDGGGETQYF. The J gene is TRBJ2-5, the V gene TRBV6-2 or TRBV6-3; either TRBD1 or TRBD2 may supply D (5 bases each). This CDR3 is 13 amino acids long. V lost 8 bases to trimming and J lost 4 bases, with 14 bases between them. Germline V gene data show CDR1 as MNHEY and CDR2 as SVGEGT.

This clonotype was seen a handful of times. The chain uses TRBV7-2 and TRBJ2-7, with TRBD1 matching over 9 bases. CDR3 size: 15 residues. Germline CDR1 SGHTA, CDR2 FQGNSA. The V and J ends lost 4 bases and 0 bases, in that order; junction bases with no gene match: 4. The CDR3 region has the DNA TGTGCCAGCAGCTCACGGACAGGGGCCTCCTACGAGCAGTACTTC. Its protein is CASSSRTGASYEQYF.

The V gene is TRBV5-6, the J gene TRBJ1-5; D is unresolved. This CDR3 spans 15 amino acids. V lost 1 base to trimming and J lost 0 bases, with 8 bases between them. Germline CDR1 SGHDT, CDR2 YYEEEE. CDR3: CASSLLSNSNQPQHF. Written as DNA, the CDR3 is TGTGCCAGCAGCTTGCTGAGCAATAGCAATCAGCCCCAGCATTTT.

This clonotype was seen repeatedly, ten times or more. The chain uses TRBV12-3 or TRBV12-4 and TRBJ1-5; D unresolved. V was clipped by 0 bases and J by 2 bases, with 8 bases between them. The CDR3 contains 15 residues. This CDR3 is CASSLAGNGNQPQHF. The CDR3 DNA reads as TGTGCCAGCAGTTTAGCCGGGAACGGCAATCAGCCCCAGCATTTT.

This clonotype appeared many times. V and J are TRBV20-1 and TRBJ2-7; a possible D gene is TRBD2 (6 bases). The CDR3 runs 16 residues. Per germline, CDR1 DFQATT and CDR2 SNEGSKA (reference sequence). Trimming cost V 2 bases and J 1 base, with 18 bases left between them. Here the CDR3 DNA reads TGCAGTGCTAGACCCGCCCGGGGGACGGTGTCCTACGAGCAGTACTTC. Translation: CSARPARGTVSYEQYF.

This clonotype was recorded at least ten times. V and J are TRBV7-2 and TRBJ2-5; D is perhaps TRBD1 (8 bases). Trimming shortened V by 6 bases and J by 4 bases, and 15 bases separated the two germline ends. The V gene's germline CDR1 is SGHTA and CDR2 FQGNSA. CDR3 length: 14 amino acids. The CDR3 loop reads CASSHYRGGETQYF. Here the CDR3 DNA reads TGTGCCAGCAGTCACTACAGGGGGGGAGAGACCCAGTACTTC.

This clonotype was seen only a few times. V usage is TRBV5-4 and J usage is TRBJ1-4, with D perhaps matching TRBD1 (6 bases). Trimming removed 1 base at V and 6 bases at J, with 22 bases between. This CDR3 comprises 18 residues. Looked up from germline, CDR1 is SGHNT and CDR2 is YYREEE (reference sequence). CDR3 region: CASSLRFGGRGYDEKLFF. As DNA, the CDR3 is TGTGCCAGCAGCTTGCGTTTCGGGGGGCGGGGGTATGATGAAAAACTGTTTTTT.

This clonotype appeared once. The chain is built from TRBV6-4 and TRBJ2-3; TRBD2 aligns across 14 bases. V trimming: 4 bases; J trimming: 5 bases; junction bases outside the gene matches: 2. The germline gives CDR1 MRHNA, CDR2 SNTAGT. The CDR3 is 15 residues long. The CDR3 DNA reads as TGTGCCAGCAGTGGCGGGACTAGCGGGGGAGATACGCAGTATTTT. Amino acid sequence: CASSGGTSGGDTQYF.

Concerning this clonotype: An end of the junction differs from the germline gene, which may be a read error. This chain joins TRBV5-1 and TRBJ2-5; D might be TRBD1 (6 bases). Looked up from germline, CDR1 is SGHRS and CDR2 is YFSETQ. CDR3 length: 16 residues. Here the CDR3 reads CASSHLEDRYQEAQYF. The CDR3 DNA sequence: TGCGCCAGCAGCCACTTGGAGGACAGATACCAAGAGGCCCAGTACTTC.

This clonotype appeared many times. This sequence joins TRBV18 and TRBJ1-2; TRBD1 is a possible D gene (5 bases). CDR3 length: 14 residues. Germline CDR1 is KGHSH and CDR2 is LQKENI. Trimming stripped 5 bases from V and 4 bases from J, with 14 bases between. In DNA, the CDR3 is TGTGCCAGCTCAGCCGACGGGGGGGTCTATGGCTACACCTTC. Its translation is CASSADGGVYGYTF.

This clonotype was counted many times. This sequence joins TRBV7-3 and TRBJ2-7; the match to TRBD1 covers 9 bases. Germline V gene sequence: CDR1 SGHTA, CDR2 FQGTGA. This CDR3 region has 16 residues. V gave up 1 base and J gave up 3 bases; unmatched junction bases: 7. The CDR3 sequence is CASSLIPRQGDYEQYF. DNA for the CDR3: TGTGCCAGCAGCTTAATTCCCCGACAGGGGGACTACGAGCAGTACTTC.

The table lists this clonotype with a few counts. The CDR3 loop reads CSAGETYEQYF. The CDR3 DNA sequence: TGCAGCGCCGGTGAGACCTACGAGCAGTACTTC. The chain uses TRBV29-1 and TRBJ2-7, with D hard to call. Trimming stripped 7 bases from V and 2 bases from J, with 9 bases between. The CDR3 totals 11 residues. Germline V gene data show CDR1 as SQVTM and CDR2 as ANQGSEA.

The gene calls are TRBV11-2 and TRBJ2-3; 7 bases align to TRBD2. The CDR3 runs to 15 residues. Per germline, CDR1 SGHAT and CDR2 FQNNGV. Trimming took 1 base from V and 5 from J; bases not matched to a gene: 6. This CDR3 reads CASSLAGGLGDTQYF. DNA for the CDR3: TGTGCCAGCAGCTTAGCGGGAGGACTTGGAGATACGCAGTATTTT.

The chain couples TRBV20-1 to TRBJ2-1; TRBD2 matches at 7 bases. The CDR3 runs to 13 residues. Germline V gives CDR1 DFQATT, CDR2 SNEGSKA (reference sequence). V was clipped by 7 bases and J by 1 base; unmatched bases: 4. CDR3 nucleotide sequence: TGCAGTGTTGCGGGAGTATCCTACAATGAGCAGTTCTTC. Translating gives CSVAGVSYNEQFF.

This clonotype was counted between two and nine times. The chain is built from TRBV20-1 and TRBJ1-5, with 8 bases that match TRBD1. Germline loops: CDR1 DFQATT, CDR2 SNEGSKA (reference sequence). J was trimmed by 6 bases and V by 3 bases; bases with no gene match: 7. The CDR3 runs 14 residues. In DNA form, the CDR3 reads TGCAGTGCTAGGCAGGGGGCGTCGGGTCAGCCCCAGCATTTT. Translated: CSARQGASGQPQHF.

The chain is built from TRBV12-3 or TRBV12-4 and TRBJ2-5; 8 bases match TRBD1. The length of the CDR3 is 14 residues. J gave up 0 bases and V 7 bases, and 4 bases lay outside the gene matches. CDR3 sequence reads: CASKGQAYQETQYF. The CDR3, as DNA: TGTGCCAGCAAGGGACAGGCGTACCAAGAGACCCAGTACTTC.

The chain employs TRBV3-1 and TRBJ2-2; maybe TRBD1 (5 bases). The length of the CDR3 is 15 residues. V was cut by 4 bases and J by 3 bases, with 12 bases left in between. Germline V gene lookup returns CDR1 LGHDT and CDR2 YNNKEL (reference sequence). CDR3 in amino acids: CASSPIVGDTGELFF. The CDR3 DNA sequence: TGTGCCAGCAGCCCGATTGTAGGGGACACCGGGGAGCTGTTTTTT.

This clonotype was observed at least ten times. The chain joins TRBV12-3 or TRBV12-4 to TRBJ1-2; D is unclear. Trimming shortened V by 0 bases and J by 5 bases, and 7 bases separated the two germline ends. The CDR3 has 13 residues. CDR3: CASSLALTYGYTF. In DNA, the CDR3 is TGTGCCAGCAGTTTAGCTCTTACTTATGGCTACACCTTC.

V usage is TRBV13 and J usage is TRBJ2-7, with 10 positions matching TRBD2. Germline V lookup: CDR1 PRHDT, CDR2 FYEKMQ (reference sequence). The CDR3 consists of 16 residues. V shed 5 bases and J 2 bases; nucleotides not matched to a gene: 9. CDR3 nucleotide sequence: TGTGCCAGCAGCCCGTCACGAGCGGGAGGGCCCTACGAGCAGTACTTC. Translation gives CASSPSRAGGPYEQYF.

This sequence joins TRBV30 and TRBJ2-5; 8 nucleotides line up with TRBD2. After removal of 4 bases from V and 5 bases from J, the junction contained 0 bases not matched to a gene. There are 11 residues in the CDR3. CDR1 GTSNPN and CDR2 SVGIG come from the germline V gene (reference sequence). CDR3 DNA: TGTGCCTGGACTAGCGGGGAGACCCAGTACTTC. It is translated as CAWTSGETQYF.

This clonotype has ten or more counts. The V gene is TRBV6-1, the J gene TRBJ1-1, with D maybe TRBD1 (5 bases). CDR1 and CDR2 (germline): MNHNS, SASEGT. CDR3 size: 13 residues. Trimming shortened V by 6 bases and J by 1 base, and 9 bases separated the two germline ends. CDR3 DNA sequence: TGTGCCAGCAGGACCGACAGGAACACTGAAGCTTTCTTT. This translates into CASRTDRNTEAFF.